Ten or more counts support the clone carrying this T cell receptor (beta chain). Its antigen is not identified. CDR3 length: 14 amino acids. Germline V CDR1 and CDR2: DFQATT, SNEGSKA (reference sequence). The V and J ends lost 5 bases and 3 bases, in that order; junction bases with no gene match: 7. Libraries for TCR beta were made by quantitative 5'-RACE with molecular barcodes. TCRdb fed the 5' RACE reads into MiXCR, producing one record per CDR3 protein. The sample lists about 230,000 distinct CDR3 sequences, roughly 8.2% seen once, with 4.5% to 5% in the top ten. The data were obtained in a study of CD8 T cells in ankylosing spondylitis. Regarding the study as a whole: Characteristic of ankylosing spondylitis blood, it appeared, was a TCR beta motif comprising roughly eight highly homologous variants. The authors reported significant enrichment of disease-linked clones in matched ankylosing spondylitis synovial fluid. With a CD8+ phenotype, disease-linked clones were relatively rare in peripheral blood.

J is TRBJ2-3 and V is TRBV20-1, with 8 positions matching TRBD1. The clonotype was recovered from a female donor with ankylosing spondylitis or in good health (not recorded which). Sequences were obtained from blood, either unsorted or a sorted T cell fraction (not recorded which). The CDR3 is CSARQGWGTDTQYF. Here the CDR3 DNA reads TGCAGTGCTCGACAGGGGTGGGGGACAGATACGCAGTATTTT.